This T cell receptor (beta chain) was sequenced during a study of tumor and adjacent non-tumor tissue in lung cancer. Study context: Patients comprised roughly 12 adenocarcinoma, 2 squamous cell carcinoma and 1 small cell lung cancer. Stage I to III disease affected 10 men and roughly five women aged roughly 31 to 80.

Comments on this clonotype: The antigen remains undetermined. This could be a read error, since a much larger clone is one nucleotide away.

Germline assignment: CDR1 SGHRS and CDR2 YFSETQ. Trimming cost V 4 bases and J 4 bases; bases outside gene matches: 5. This CDR3 contains 14 residues. A modified ARM-PCR protocol with three rounds of nested PCR amplified TCRbeta. TCRdb re-called the multiplex PCR reads with MiXCR, one entry per CDR3 protein. The repertoire holds more than 45,000 distinct CDR3 sequences, with 74% as singletons. Notes on the study in general: Top 100 clones took a larger repertoire share in normal lung. Tumor tissue had significantly higher TCR diversity than normal lung.

No cell sorting was done before RNA was extracted from the tissue. Distant lung tissue was collected more than 3 cm away from the tumor edge. The chain recombines TRBV5-1 with TRBJ2-7; 10 bases agree with TRBD1. Sequenced material: distant non-tumor lung tissue. The sequence was obtained from a woman aged 55-69 years with non-small cell lung cancer. CDR3 sequence: CASSLEGQGYEQYF. The CDR3 nucleotides are TGCGCCAGCAGCCTCGAGGGACAGGGGTACGAGCAGTACTTC.